The 29 T cell receptor beta chains in this list originate from one sample, sequenced in a study of blood T cell repertoires in COVID-19. Generated by immunoSEQ multiplex PCR, the TCRdb table keeps only in-frame clones and is missing some. The data show about 52,000 clones, with over 75% seen just once and about 27% held by the top ten. The sequenced sample was peripheral blood. Every receptor here comes from a woman aged 80 or older with COVID-19, enrolled during active disease.

This chain connects TRBV6-6 to TRBJ2-3; 9 bases align to TRBD2. V was clipped by 6 bases and J by 9 bases; unmatched bases: 4. The CDR3 covers 12 residues. Germline assignment: CDR1 MNHNY and CDR2 SVGAGI (reference sequence). CDR3 sequence: CASRGLAVTQYF. CDR3 DNA sequence: TGTGCCAGCAGGGGACTAGCAGTGACGCAGTATTTT.

The chain couples TRBV7-2 to TRBJ2-1; a weak D match, TRBD1 (6 bases). The V gene's germline CDR1 is SGHTA and CDR2 FQGNSA. The CDR3 length is 11 residues. The V end was cut by 2 bases, the J end by 15 bases, with 11 bases between. For the CDR3, the DNA is TGTGCCAGCAGCTTATTACAGGGTCGGTTCTTC. Amino acid sequence: CASSLLQGRFF.

This clone was seen more than once but under ten times. The J gene is TRBJ2-3, the V gene TRBV6-4, with 10 bases fitting TRBD2. The germline CDR1 and CDR2 sequences are MRHNA and SNTAGT. Losses at the gene ends were 6 bases for V and 1 base for J; bases not matched to a gene: 16. The CDR3 has 19 residues. The CDR3 region has the DNA TGTGCCAGCAGGCGGGTGGTGAGCGGGAGGGACTCAGGCACAGATACGCAGTATTTT. Translating gives CASRRVVSGRDSGTDTQYF.

The CDR3 loop is CASSFRSSGTQETQYF. CDR3 sequence (DNA): TGTGCCAGCAGCTTCAGGAGTAGCGGGACCCAAGAGACCCAGTACTTC. The rearrangement links TRBV7-8 to TRBJ2-5, with 8 bases identical to TRBD2. With 3 bases clipped from V and 1 base from J, the junction kept 7 bases outside the gene matches. This CDR3 region has 16 residues. The germline gives CDR1 SGHVS, CDR2 FQNEAQ.

About this clone itself: The same CDR3 can be traced to other DNA sequences in this sample. The chain uses TRBV7-2 and TRBJ2-5; D not certain. V was clipped by 4 bases and J by 5 bases, with 2 bases between them. The germline CDR1 and CDR2 sequences are SGHTA and FQGNSA. There are 10 residues in the CDR3. CDR3 DNA sequence: TGTGCCAGCAGCTCGGAGACCCAGTACTTC. Translating gives CASSSETQYF.

The V gene is TRBV28, the J gene TRBJ2-7; 13 nucleotides align to TRBD2. The CDR3 is 16 amino acids. With V trimmed by 2 bases and J by 3 bases, 4 bases remained unmatched. Germline CDR1 is MDHEN and CDR2 is SYDVKM. This CDR3 is CASSLPRTSGSYEQYF. The CDR3 region has the DNA TGTGCCAGCAGTTTACCGCGGACTAGCGGGAGCTACGAGCAGTACTTC.

V is TRBV9 and J is TRBJ1-6, with D possibly being TRBD1 (6 bases). Per the germline V gene, CDR1 is SGDLS and CDR2 is YYNGEE. Deletions cut 0 bases from V and 8 bases from J, with 12 bases between. The CDR3 runs 15 residues. Here the CDR3 DNA reads TGTGCCAGCAGCGTAGGTCCACAGGGTTATTCACCCCTCCACTTT. Residues: CASSVGPQGYSPLHF.

The CDR3 DNA follows: TGTGCCAGCAGTTTATTAAATGAAAAACTGTTTTTT. It is translated as CASSLLNEKLFF. The V and J genes are TRBV28 and TRBJ1-4; D is unclear. Germline CDR1 and CDR2: MDHEN and SYDVKM. Trimming left V 1 base short and J 5 bases short, with 2 bases between. The CDR3 covers 12 residues.

The V and J genes are TRBV19 and TRBJ2-5; a weak D match, TRBD2 (6 bases). The CDR3 length is 16 residues. With 6 bases removed from V and 1 base from J, the gap between germline ends came to 18 bases. CDR1 is LNHDA and CDR2 is SQIVND in the germline V gene (reference sequence). The CDR3 reads CASRGLRAGSQETQYF. CDR3 DNA sequence: TGTGCCAGTAGGGGCCTTAGGGCGGGGAGCCAAGAGACCCAGTACTTC.

The chain couples TRBV10-2 to TRBJ1-2; D ambiguous. CDR1 is WSHSY, CDR2 SAAADI, per germline. The V end lost 5 bases, the J end lost 8 bases, and 15 bases lay between the germline ends. The CDR3 consists of 13 residues. This chain's CDR3 is CASSRQASEGYTF. The CDR3, as DNA: TGCGCCAGCAGTAGGCAGGCCTCTGAGGGCTACACCTTC.

This clone turned up a few times. The rearrangement uses TRBV5-6 and TRBJ2-2; 10 bases fit TRBD2. The CDR3 is 18 amino acids. CDR1 and CDR2 from the germline V gene are SGHDT and YYEEEE. V lost 1 base, J lost 3 bases, and 9 bases stayed unmatched. CDR3 DNA sequence: TGTGCCAGCAGCTTGACCAGCGGGAGGGCATTGGACACCGGGGAGCTGTTTTTT. Amino acids: CASSLTSGRALDTGELFF.

The V call is TRBV3-1 (or the pseudogene TRBV3-2), the J call TRBJ2-7, with 11 bases identical to TRBD1. This CDR3 spans 16 amino acids. The V segment lost 4 bases and the J segment 2 bases; nucleotides outside the gene matches: 7. Germline CDR1 reads LGHDT; CDR2 reads YNNKEL (reference sequence). The CDR3 loop is CASSPMPGQGAYEQYF. The CDR3 DNA reads TGTGCCAGCAGCCCGATGCCGGGACAGGGGGCCTACGAGCAGTACTTC.

The chain couples TRBV15 to TRBJ2-7; 14 nucleotides match TRBD2. The germline CDR1 and CDR2 sequences are LNHNV and YYDKDF (reference sequence). The J segment lost 0 bases and the V segment lost 1 base, leaving 8 bases of the junction unmatched. This CDR3 is 19 amino acids long. The CDR3, as DNA: TGTGCCACCAGCAGAGTTCTGGGACTAGCGGGAGCTACCTCCTACGAGCAGTACTTC. It yields the protein CATSRVLGLAGATSYEQYF.

The CDR3 DNA sequence: TGTGCTAGTGGTTTGCCGGTTGGGCAGGGAAAGACCGGGGAGCTGTTTTTT. Amino acids: CASGLPVGQGKTGELFF. The chain combines TRBV12-5 with TRBJ2-2, with D possibly TRBD1 on 5 matching bases. The V gene lost 2 bases and the J gene lost 5 bases, with 18 bases spanning the gap. The CDR3 extends over 17 amino acids. Germline V gene lookup returns CDR1 LGHNT and CDR2 FRNRAP.

The chain couples TRBV28 to TRBJ1-3; perhaps TRBD1 as D (6 bases). The germline gives CDR1 MDHEN, CDR2 SYDVKM. The CDR3 has 13 residues. Trimming pared 4 bases from V and 5 bases from J, leaving 9 bases between. DNA of the CDR3: TGTGCCAGCAGTTCAGGGGATAGAAACACCATATATTTT. Its protein product is CASSSGDRNTIYF.

This clone was seen a few times. The chain joins TRBV19 to TRBJ2-6, with 10 positions matching TRBD1. CDR1 is LNHDA and CDR2 is SQIVND in the germline V gene (reference sequence). CDR3 length: 16 residues. J gave up 0 bases and V 4 bases, and 0 bases lay outside the gene matches. The CDR3 is CASSRQGASGANVLTF. The CDR3 nucleotides read TGTGCCAGTAGTAGACAGGGGGCCTCTGGGGCCAACGTCCTGACTTTC. The complete variable domain, with remaining parts taken from reference TRBV19 and TRBJ2-6, reads DGGITQSPKYLFRKEGQNVTLSCEQNLNHDAMYWYRQDPGQGLRLIYYSQIVNDFQKGDIAEGYSVSREKKESFPLTVTSAQKNPTAFYLCASSRQGASGANVLTFGAGSRLTVL.

This chain uses TRBV19 with TRBJ2-1; TRBD2 matches 8 bases. The CDR3 runs to 14 residues. Losses at the gene ends were 8 bases for V and 0 bases for J; bases not matched to a gene: 3. CDR1 and CDR2 (germline): LNHDA, SQIVND (reference sequence). CDR3 protein: CASRSGSSYNEQFF. The CDR3 coding sequence is TGTGCCAGTCGAAGCGGGAGCTCCTACAATGAGCAGTTCTTC.

This chain joins TRBV6-5 and TRBJ2-5, with 7 bases fitting TRBD1. J lost 1 base, V lost 2 bases, and 4 bases had no gene match. CDR3 length: 15 amino acids. Germline V gene lookup returns CDR1 MNHEY and CDR2 SVGAGI. CDR3 protein: CASSYGSGGQETQYF. CDR3 sequence (DNA): TGTGCCAGCAGTTACGGGTCAGGGGGCCAAGAGACCCAGTACTTC.

This chain joins TRBV19 and TRBJ1-4; 8 nucleotides match TRBD1. The trim removed 10 bases at V and 1 base at J, leaving 8 bases unmatched. The germline CDR1 and CDR2 sequences are LNHDA and SQIVND (reference sequence). The CDR3 runs 15 residues. CDR3 in amino acids: CATGQGRGTNEKLFF. CDR3 nucleotide sequence: TGTGCCACCGGACAGGGAAGGGGAACTAATGAAAAACTGTTTTTT.

This rearrangement joins TRBV5-4 to TRBJ2-7; 11 bases match TRBD2. The V segment lost 4 bases and the J segment 5 bases; nucleotides outside the gene matches: 5. Germline lookup yields CDR1 SGHNT and CDR2 YYREEE (reference sequence). The CDR3 totals 14 residues. CDR3 coding DNA: TGTGCCAGCAGCGGGGGGACTAGCGGCGACGAGCAGTACTTC. Its translation: CASSGGTSGDEQYF.

The CDR3 region is CASSAYKGQGHSYEQYF. In nucleotides, the CDR3 is TGCGCCAGCAGCGCTTACAAGGGACAGGGGCACTCCTACGAGCAGTACTTC. The rearrangement joins TRBV10-1 to TRBJ2-7, with 10 bases matching TRBD1. The V and J ends lost 6 bases and 0 bases, in that order; junction bases with no gene match: 11. The CDR3 contains 17 residues. Germline assignment: CDR1 WNHNN and CDR2 SYGVQD (reference sequence).

The V call is TRBV24-1, the J call TRBJ2-5; a possible D gene is TRBD2 (6 bases). The V gene lost 3 bases and the J gene lost 4 bases, with 20 bases spanning the gap. The CDR3 covers 17 residues. The germline CDR1 and CDR2 sequences are KGHDR and SFDVKD. The CDR3 is CATSDPRGVREGETQYF. The CDR3 DNA reads TGTGCCACCAGTGATCCCCGCGGGGTCAGGGAAGGAGAGACCCAGTACTTC.

The rearrangement joins TRBV10-3 to TRBJ1-6; D ambiguous. Germline lookup yields CDR1 ENHRY and CDR2 SYGVKD. V gave up 10 bases and J gave up 4 bases, with 14 bases separating them. There are 14 residues in the CDR3. CDR3 in amino acids: CASGSSRYNSPLHF. In DNA form, the CDR3 reads TGTGCCAGCGGATCATCCCGATATAATTCACCCCTCCACTTT.

The V call is TRBV11-3, the J call TRBJ2-7; TRBD1 might be the D (6 bases). Germline loops: CDR1 SGHNT, CDR2 YENEEA. The CDR3 has 14 residues. The V end lost 0 bases, the J end lost 6 bases, and 12 bases lay between the germline ends. DNA of the CDR3: TGTGCCAGCAGCTTAGATCCAGGGGCTGCCGAGCAGTACTTC. It codes for CASSLDPGAAEQYF.

This clone was seen more than once but under ten times. The chain combines TRBV4-2 with TRBJ1-2, with D possibly matching TRBD1 (6 bases). Germline V gives CDR1 LGHNA, CDR2 YNFKEQ. V lost 6 bases and J lost 4, with 15 bases in between. This CDR3 is built from 14 residues. The CDR3 nucleotides are TGTGCCAGCAGTCCCCGGACAGCCCTCTATGGCTACACCTTC. Translated, it gives CASSPRTALYGYTF.

The gene calls are TRBV14 and TRBJ2-5; 9 nucleotides match TRBD2. Unmatched junction bases numbered 11, after V lost 1 base and J lost 5 bases. This CDR3 has 17 residues. Germline CDR1 and CDR2: SGHDN and FVKESK. The CDR3 reads CASSQVGGRALRETQYF. CDR3 in DNA: TGTGCCAGCAGCCAAGTAGGCGGGAGGGCCCTCCGGGAGACCCAGTACTTC.

This rearrangement joins TRBV5-1 to TRBJ2-6; tentative D call: TRBD1 (6 bases). Per germline, CDR1 SGHRS and CDR2 YFSETQ. The ends were cut back, 4 bases at V and 1 base at J, with 27 bases in the middle. The CDR3 totals 21 residues. In DNA, the CDR3 is TGCGCCAGCAGCCCATTACAGGGTTCAGGCGGTGGGCGGTCTGGGGCCAACGTCCTGACTTTC. This gives the protein CASSPLQGSGGGRSGANVLTF.

This chain uses TRBV6-1 with TRBJ2-1, with 11 bases that match TRBD2. Germline CDR1 is MNHNS and CDR2 is SASEGT. CDR3 length: 17 residues. V shed 4 bases, J shed 3 bases, and the junction held 8 bases outside the gene matches. In DNA, the CDR3 is TGTGCCAGCAGTGGTCCGACTAGCGGGACCCTCTACAATGAGCAGTTCTTC. Its translation: CASSGPTSGTLYNEQFF.

The rearrangement joins TRBV7-3 to TRBJ2-2, with D tentatively TRBD2 (6 bases). CDR1 and CDR2 from the germline V gene are SGHTA and FQGTGA. The CDR3 is 13 amino acids. Trimming removed 4 bases from V and 3 bases from J, with 6 bases in between. The CDR3 DNA reads TGTGCCAGCAGCTGGGGGGACACCGGGGAGCTGTTTTTT. It yields the protein CASSWGDTGELFF.